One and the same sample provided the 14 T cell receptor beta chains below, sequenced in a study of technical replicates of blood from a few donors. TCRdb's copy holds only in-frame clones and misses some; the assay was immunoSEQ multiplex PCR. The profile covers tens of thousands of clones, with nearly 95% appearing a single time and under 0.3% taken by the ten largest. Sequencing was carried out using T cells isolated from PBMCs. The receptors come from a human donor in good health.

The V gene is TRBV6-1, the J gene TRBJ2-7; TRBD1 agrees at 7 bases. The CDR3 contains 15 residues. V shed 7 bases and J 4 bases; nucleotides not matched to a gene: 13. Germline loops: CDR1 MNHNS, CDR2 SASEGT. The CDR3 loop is CASNDRVTSVYEQYF. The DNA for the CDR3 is TGTGCCAGCAATGACAGGGTTACCTCGGTATACGAGCAGTACTTC.

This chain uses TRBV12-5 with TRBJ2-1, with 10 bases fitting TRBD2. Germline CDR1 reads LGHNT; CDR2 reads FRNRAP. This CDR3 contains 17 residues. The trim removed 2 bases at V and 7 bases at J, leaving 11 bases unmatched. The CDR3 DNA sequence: TGTGCTAGTGGTTTGCTGCTAGCGGGGGACCTCGTGAATGAGCAGTTCTTC. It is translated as CASGLLLAGDLVNEQFF.

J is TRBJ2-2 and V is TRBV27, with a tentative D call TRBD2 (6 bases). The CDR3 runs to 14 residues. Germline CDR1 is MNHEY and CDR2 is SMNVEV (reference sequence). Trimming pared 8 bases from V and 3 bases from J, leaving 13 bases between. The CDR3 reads CASRWGVDTGELFF. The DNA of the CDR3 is TGTGCCAGCCGCTGGGGGGTTGACACCGGGGAGCTGTTTTTT.

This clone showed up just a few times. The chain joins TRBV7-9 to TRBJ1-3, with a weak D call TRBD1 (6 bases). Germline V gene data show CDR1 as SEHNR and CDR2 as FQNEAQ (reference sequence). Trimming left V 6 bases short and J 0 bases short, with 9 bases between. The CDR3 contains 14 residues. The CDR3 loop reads CASSSGVSGNTIYF. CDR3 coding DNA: TGTGCCAGCAGTTCAGGGGTCTCTGGAAACACCATATATTTT.

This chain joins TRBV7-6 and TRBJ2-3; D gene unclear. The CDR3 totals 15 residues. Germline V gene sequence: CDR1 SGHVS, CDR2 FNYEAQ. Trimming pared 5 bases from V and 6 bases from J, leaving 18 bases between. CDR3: CASSPGGGGADTQYF. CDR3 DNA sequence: TGTGCCAGCAGCCCTGGCGGCGGCGGAGCTGATACGCAGTATTTT.

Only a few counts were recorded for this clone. DNA for the CDR3: TGTGCCAGTAGTAGACGGGACAGGGGGCCGAACGAGCAGTACTTC. This gives the protein CASSRRDRGPNEQYF. The rearrangement links TRBV19 to TRBJ2-7; 12 nucleotides line up with TRBD1. The CDR3 totals 15 residues. Germline CDR1 and CDR2: LNHDA and SQIVND (reference sequence). V was pared by 4 bases and J by 5 bases, with 6 bases of the junction left unmatched.

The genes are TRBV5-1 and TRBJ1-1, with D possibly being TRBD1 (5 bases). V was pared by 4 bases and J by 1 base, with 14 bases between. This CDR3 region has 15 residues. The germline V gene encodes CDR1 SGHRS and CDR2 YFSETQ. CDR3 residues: CASSGDSAANTEAFF. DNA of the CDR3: TGCGCCAGCAGCGGTGACAGCGCGGCGAACACTGAAGCTTTCTTT.

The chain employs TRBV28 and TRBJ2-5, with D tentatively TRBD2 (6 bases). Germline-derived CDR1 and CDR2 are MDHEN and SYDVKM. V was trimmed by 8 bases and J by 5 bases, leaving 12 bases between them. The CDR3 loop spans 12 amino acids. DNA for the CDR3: TGTGCCAGCGACGGGAGATCGGAGACCCAGTACTTC. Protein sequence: CASDGRSETQYF.

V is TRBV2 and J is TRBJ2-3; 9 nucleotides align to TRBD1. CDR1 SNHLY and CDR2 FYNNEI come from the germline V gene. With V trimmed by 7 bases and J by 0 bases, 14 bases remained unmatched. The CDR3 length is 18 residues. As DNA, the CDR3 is TGTGCCAGCACCGACGGGACAGGGACACCACCTAGCACAGATACGCAGTATTTT. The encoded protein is CASTDGTGTPPSTDTQYF. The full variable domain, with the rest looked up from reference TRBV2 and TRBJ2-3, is EPEVTQTPSHQVTQMGQEVILRCVPISNHLYFYWYRQILGQKVEFLVSFYNNEISEKSEIFDDQFSVERPDGSNFTLKIRSTKLEDSAMYFCASTDGTGTPPSTDTQYFGPGTRLTVL.

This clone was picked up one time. The CDR3 bases are TGTGCCAGCAGCCCGGGTGCTCAAGAGACCCAGTACTTC. The encoded protein is CASSPGAQETQYF. This sequence joins TRBV7-3 and TRBJ2-5, with no clear D. Germline assignment: CDR1 SGHTA and CDR2 FQGTGA. CDR3 length: 13 amino acids. V was pared by 5 bases and J by 2 bases, with 9 bases between.

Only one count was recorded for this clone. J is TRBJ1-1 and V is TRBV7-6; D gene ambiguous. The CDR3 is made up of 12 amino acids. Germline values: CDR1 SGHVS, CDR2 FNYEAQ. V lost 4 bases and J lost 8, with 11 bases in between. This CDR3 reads CASSYLGREAFF. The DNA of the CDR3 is TGTGCCAGCAGCTACTTGGGCAGAGAAGCTTTCTTT.

The CDR3 reads CASRTNHYGYTF. CDR3 bases: TGTGCCAGCAGGACAAATCACTATGGCTACACCTTC. This rearrangement joins TRBV6-5 to TRBJ1-2; D is unclear. The CDR3 covers 12 residues. Germline V gene lookup returns CDR1 MNHEY and CDR2 SVGAGI. With 6 bases removed from V and 3 bases from J, the gap between germline ends came to 8 bases.

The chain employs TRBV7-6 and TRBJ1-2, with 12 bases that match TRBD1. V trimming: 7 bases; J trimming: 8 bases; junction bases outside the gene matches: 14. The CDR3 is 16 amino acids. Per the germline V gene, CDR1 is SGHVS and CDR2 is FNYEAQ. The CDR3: CASNPIPGTGGRGYTF. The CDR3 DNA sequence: TGTGCCAGCAACCCCATCCCAGGGACAGGGGGCAGGGGCTACACCTTC.

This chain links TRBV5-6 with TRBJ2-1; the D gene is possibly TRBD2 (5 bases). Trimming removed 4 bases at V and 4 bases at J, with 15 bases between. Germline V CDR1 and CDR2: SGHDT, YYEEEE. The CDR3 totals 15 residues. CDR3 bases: TGTGCCAGCAGCCCGGAGGTTTCCTGGTACAATGAGCAGTTCTTC. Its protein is CASSPEVSWYNEQFF.